This T cell receptor beta chain was found in a study of cytomegalovirus exposure and HLA in healthy donors. Study observations and caveats: Within a later analysis, the majority of CMV-associated TCR beta chains appeared HLA-restricted. Highly shared sequence variants in one cluster were likely a sequencing artifact.

Notes on this clone: What it binds is unknown.

Germline trimming cut 4 bases from V and 5 bases from J; bases unmatched to any gene: 5. This CDR3 is 14 amino acids long. In the PCR, 60 Vbeta and 13 Jbeta primers were used. In the original workflow: Later, roughly 86 million unique TCR beta chains were counted in an analysis, and approximately 10 million of them were shared. The data were produced by immunoSEQ multiplex PCR, yet TCRdb's version contains in-frame clones alone and is incomplete. Clone size and the V and J calls come from that table; the DNA yielded D and trimming. The sample has 130,000 to 150,000 clones, under 85% seen once. Sequenced: PBMCs. The rearrangement joins TRBV23-1 to TRBJ1-5; 7 bases align to TRBD1. TRBV23-1 is noted as an ORF with a role that remains uncertain. The sequence was collected from a woman aged 40 to 55 in good health and CMV-seropositive. The CDR3 DNA reads as TGCGCCAGCAGTCTGGAACAGGGGCATCAGCCCCAGCATTTT. Its translation: CASSLEQGHQPQHF.